The 6 T cell receptor beta chains listed next were all sequenced from one sample in a study of shared clonotypes between healthy human individuals (dated by TCRdb to about 2020). The protocol used for the library was the immunoSEQ multiplex PCR assay. TCRdb obtained this table from immuneACCESS and retained in-frame rearrangements with V and J assigned. These tables miss some clones; where compared with another copy, unresolved V genes account for less than half of the shortfall, and the remainder is unexplained. This sample lists about 2 million clones; approximately 94% were detected once. The top ten constitute approximately 1% of the sample. CD8 naive samples were obtained by positive selection for CCR7 among CD45RO-negative cells, yielding a CD45RA+CCR7+ population from which TemRA cells were excluded. Sequenced material: naive CD8+ T cells sorted from blood. The cell subset or site label on this specimen signifies: CD45RA+CCR7+. Receptors were obtained from a man aged 18 to 35 in good health.

The chain carries TRBV5-1 and TRBJ1-1; 7 bases map to TRBD1. CDR1 and CDR2 from the germline V gene are SGHRS and YFSETQ. This CDR3 spans 14 amino acids. With 2 bases clipped from V and 3 bases from J, the junction kept 4 bases outside the gene matches. The CDR3 nucleotides are TGCGCCAGCAGCTTACAGGGGTACGACACTGAAGCTTTCTTT. Translation: CASSLQGYDTEAFF.

The chain carries TRBV11-2 and TRBJ2-2, with D unclear. CDR3 length equals 14 residues. The V end lost 6 bases, the J end lost 1 base, and 9 bases lay between the germline ends. Germline CDR1 SGHAT, CDR2 FQNNGV. CDR3 sequence reads: CASSFQVNTGELFF. The CDR3 coding sequence is TGTGCCAGCAGTTTCCAGGTGAACACCGGGGAGCTGTTTTTT.

The table lists this clone with a count of one. As DNA, the CDR3 is TGTGCCAGCAGTTACGGGGCGGTGAACACCGGGGAGCTGTTTTTT. Amino acid sequence: CASSYGAVNTGELFF. The chain links TRBV6-6 to TRBJ2-2, with a weak D call TRBD1 (5 bases). Trimming removed 2 bases from V and 1 base from J, with 8 bases in between. Germline values: CDR1 MNHNY, CDR2 SVGAGI (reference sequence). The CDR3 is 15 amino acids.

CDR3 in amino acids: CASSPGQVGYEQYF. DNA for the CDR3: TGCGCCAGCAGCCCGGGACAGGTAGGCTACGAGCAGTACTTC. V usage is TRBV4-1 and J usage is TRBJ2-7, with 8 bases fitting TRBD1. Germline CDR1 is MGHRA and CDR2 is YSYEKL. V gave up 4 bases and J gave up 3 bases; unmatched junction bases: 5. The CDR3 consists of 14 residues.

V is TRBV7-9 and J is TRBJ1-2; the D is unclear. V was pared by 5 bases and J by 7 bases, with 20 bases between. CDR3 length: 15 amino acids. Germline assignment: CDR1 SEHNR and CDR2 FQNEAQ (reference sequence). CDR3 protein: CASSVTKAGSLGYTF. In nucleotides, the CDR3 is TGTGCCAGCAGCGTCACCAAGGCCGGGAGTCTTGGCTACACCTTC.

This clone occurred once. The chain uses TRBV19 and TRBJ2-3; TRBD1 agrees at 9 bases. The length of the CDR3 is 17 residues. CDR1 is LNHDA and CDR2 is SQIVND in the germline V gene (reference sequence). The V segment lost 6 bases and the J segment 4 bases; nucleotides outside the gene matches: 14. CDR3: CASSPDGTGTYADTQYF. CDR3 bases: TGTGCCAGTAGCCCAGATGGGACAGGGACGTACGCAGATACGCAGTATTTT.